Each of the 11 T cell receptor beta chains below was sequenced from the same sample in a study of tumor-infiltrating lymphocytes in primary liver carcinoma. Starting material for RNA and DNA co-extraction consisted of about 17-30 mg of unsorted bulk tissue. Reverse transcription of 500 ng total RNA with a constant-region primer produced TCR beta cDNA. Libraries for TCR beta were built through three nested multiplex PCR rounds, which together made up a slightly modified ARM-PCR procedure. Running around 9 cycles apiece, the first two PCR rounds relied on TRBV1-TRBV30 forward primers together with a C-beta reverse primer. A single record per CDR3 protein comes from TCRdb applying MiXCR to the multiplex PCR reads. The sample comprises over 40,000 distinct CDR3 sequences, over 75% of which are singletons, and approximately 25% rests with the top ten. The sequencing sample was made of liver tumor tissue from sampling region 5. Specified subset: tumor region T5, tumor centre. The receptors stem from a man in his forties with primary liver carcinoma and hepatitis B virus infection.

For this clonotype: No conserved phenylalanine or tryptophan is present at the end of the CDR3, so a read error is the likely explanation. The chain links TRBV13 to TRBJ2-6, with D perhaps TRBD2 (5 bases). This CDR3 has 16 amino acids. Trimming cost V 4 bases and J 6 bases, with 16 bases left between them. CDR1 and CDR2 from the germline V gene are PRHDT and FYEKMQ (reference sequence). The CDR3 region is CASSSEVGSEANVLTL. The CDR3 DNA is TGTGCCAGCAGCTCAGAAGTGGGGAGTGAGGCCAACGTCCTGACTCTC.

Concerning this clonotype: At one end the junction does not follow the germline gene, possibly because of a read error. This rearrangement joins TRBV11-3 to TRBJ2-3; D uncertain. Germline V gene sequence: CDR1 SGHNT, CDR2 YENEEA. CDR3 length: 13 residues. CDR3 DNA: TGTGCCTGCAGCTTAACCCACAGAGATACGCAGTATTTC. It is translated as CACSLTHRDTQYF.

About this clonotype: A junction end diverges from the germline sequence, so it may reflect a read error. This rearrangement joins TRBV29-1 to TRBJ2-3; D is perhaps TRBD2 (5 bases). This CDR3 has 13 amino acids. Germline CDR1 SQVTM, CDR2 ANQGSEA. The CDR3 coding sequence is TGCAGCGCCCGGACGGGGTGCGGAGATACGCGGTATTTT. This codes for CSARTGCGDTRYF.

Details on this clonotype: Relative to the germline gene, one junction end is altered; a read error may explain this. The rearrangement joins TRBV5-6 to TRBJ2-2, with D tentatively TRBD2 (5 bases). Looked up from germline, CDR1 is SGHDT and CDR2 is YYEEEE. This CDR3 contains 14 residues. The CDR3: CASKAGGNTEELFF. DNA for the CDR3: TGTGCCAGCAAGGCCGGAGGCAACACCGAGGAGCTGTTTTTT.

This clonotype was detected a few times. A junction boundary mismatches the germline segment, possibly from a read error. The rearrangement joins TRBV11-2 to TRBJ2-2; weak D call: TRBD2 (6 bases). CDR3 size: 15 residues. Germline loops: CDR1 SGHAT, CDR2 FQNNGV. CDR3 DNA: TGTGCCAGCAGCTTTGCGGGATCGAACACCGGGGGGCTGTTTTTT. Amino acid sequence: CASSFAGSNTGGLFF.

Concerning this clonotype: No conserved phenylalanine or tryptophan ends this CDR3, so it is likely a read error. The chain joins TRBV29-1 to TRBJ1-2; D is ambiguous. Germline V CDR1 and CDR2: SQVTM, ANQGSEA. The CDR3 length is 14 residues. The V and J ends lost 6 bases and 4 bases respectively, with 18 bases between them. The CDR3 DNA is TGCAGCGTCAAGTATGGGCAGTCGATCTATGGCTACACCTTA. It translates to CSVKYGQSIYGYTL.

This clonotype is medium-sized within its sample. The chain uses TRBV29-1 and TRBJ2-5, with D possibly TRBD2 on 6 matching bases. Germline CDR1 SQVTM, CDR2 ANQGSEA. This CDR3 has 12 residues. V lost 5 bases, J lost 2 bases, and 9 bases lay in between. The CDR3 loop reads CSVWGEQETQYF. The CDR3 DNA sequence: TGCAGCGTTTGGGGGGAGCAAGAGACCCAGTACTTC.

This clonotype occurred a few times. A much bigger clone sits one base away, suggesting this may be a read error. The rearrangement links TRBV24-1 to TRBJ2-3; D unresolved. The V gene's germline CDR1 is KGHDR and CDR2 SFDVKD. The CDR3 is made up of 16 amino acids. In nucleotides, the CDR3 is TGTACCACCAGTGACCTTCCGGGTCAAGGAACAGATACGCAGTATTTT. It encodes CTTSDLPGQGTDTQYF.

On this clonotype: One end of the junction varies from germline; a read error may be responsible. The chain couples TRBV5-6 to TRBJ2-3, with a tentative D call TRBD1 (6 bases). Germline V gene lookup returns CDR1 SGHDT and CDR2 YYEEEE. This CDR3 contains 16 residues. CDR3 coding DNA: TGTGCCAGCAGCTTCTCCGAGACAGGCCGGAGAAGATACGCAGTATTT. Amino acids: CASSFSETGRRRYAVF.

A note on this clonotype: Given the absence of the conserved phenylalanine or tryptophan at the CDR3 end, a read error is likely. V gene TRBV29-1 combines with J gene TRBJ2-7; D possibly uses TRBD1 or TRBD2 (5 bases each). The CDR3 is made up of 16 amino acids. Germline V lookup: CDR1 SQVTM, CDR2 ANQGSEA. CDR3 sequence: CSAITSGTGTPYVQYL. The CDR3 DNA follows: TGCAGCGCCATAACATCTGGGACCGGCACTCCCTACGTGCAGTACCTC.

To note about this clonotype: An end of the junction does not agree with germline; a read error may underlie this. The chain uses TRBV29-1 and TRBJ1-5; D possibly corresponds to TRBD1 (6 bases). CDR1 is SQVTM and CDR2 is ANQGSEA in the germline V gene. The CDR3 has 13 residues. CDR3 residues: CSLVGQIIQSQHF. DNA of the CDR3: TGCAGCCTTGTCGGACAGATCATTCAGTCCCAGCATTTT.